What follows is one T cell receptor beta chain and its context. Antigen specificity is unknown. The data derive from a study of blood T cells in healthy people across ages. Study results and caveats: Per-million-T-cell TCR beta diversity fell roughly linearly with age.

Samples had at least 6.5 million PBMCs isolated from them. Combining a sample-barcoded 5' primer with a J-beta primer mix, a second PCR ran for roughly 7 to 12 cycles. A single record per CDR3 protein comes from TCRdb applying MiXCR to the 5' RACE reads. The sample shows 1.5 million to 2 million distinct CDR3 sequences, just under 50% of them seen only once. Trimming pared 4 bases from V and 1 base from J, leaving 19 bases between. Germline values: CDR1 SGHTA, CDR2 FQGNSA. The CDR3 totals 17 residues. The J gene is TRBJ1-1, the V gene TRBV7-2, with D perhaps matching TRBD1 (6 bases). The receptor comes from a woman between 35 and 50 years old in good health. Sequencing was done on a sample of blood. The CDR3 DNA sequence: TGTGCCAGCAGCTCCTCCGGGACCGGGGGCACGAACACTGAAGCTTTCTTT. Its protein product is CASSSSGTGGTNTEAFF. The variable domain in full, with the rest retrieved from reference TRBV7-2 and TRBJ1-1, is GAGVSQSPSNKVTEKGKDVELRCDPISGHTALYWYRQSLGQGLEFLIYFQGNSAPDKSGLPSDRFSAERTGGSVSTLTIQRTQQEDSAVYLCASSSSGTGGTNTEAFFGQGTRLTVV.